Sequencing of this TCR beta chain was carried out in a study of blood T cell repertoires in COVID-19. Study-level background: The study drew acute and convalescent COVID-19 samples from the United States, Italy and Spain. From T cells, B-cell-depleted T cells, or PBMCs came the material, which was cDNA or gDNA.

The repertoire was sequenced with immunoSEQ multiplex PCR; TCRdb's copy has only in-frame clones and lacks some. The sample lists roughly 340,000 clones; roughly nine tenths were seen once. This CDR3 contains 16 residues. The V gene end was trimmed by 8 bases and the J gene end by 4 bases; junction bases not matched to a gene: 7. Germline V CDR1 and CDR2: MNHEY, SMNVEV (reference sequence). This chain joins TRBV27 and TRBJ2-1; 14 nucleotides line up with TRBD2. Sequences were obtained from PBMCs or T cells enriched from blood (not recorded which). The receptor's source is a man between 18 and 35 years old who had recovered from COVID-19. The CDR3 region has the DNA TGTGCCAGCTCCGTGACTAGCGGGGGGGGTTACAATGAGCAGTTCTTC. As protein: CASSVTSGGGYNEQFF.